This T cell receptor beta chain stems from a study of T cell responses to AZD1222 COVID-19 vaccine (dated by TCRdb to the early 2020s). For the study in its entirety: AZD1222 recipients with second doses at about 4 weeks or about 12 weeks were pooled, because spike-specific TCR depth and breadth did not differ between schedules. TCR sequencing covered more than 230 trial participants: 207 given two doses of AZD1222 and around 25 given two doses of MenACWY control vaccine. Trial participants were enrolled into age subgroups of 18-55, 56-69 and 70-plus years, which contained about 160, 30 and 59 TCR-sequenced participants, respectively. General findings and caveats noted by the study authors: In the small 56-69-year group, the increase in depth fell short of significance, most likely because of low power. Most participants were white British and females outnumbered males, and the authors suggested that clonal diversity may have been underestimated. A significant rise in spike-specific TCR breadth and depth was observed after two AZD1222 doses relative to day 0 and relative to MenACWY recipients. Because no day 14 peak-response samples were available, the repertoires could be characterized only after the peak T cell response. Conclusions about previously exposed vaccinees are limited because only five to seven AZD1222 recipients were SARS-CoV-2 seropositive at baseline. Epitopes outside the regions mutated in the B.1.351 and B.1.1.7 variants were reportedly recognized by nearly half of the unique spike-specific TCRs. The whole spike protein was spanned by vaccine-associated CD4 TCRs, and dominant responses were seen in regions 160-218 and 743-854.

The sample's time point label is to be understood as: baseline before first vaccination. Vaccinee samples were obtained from the UK trials COV001 and COV002, which included a single-blind randomized controlled phase 2/3 trial of AZD1222 (ChAdOx1 nCoV-19) in healthy adults. For TCRbeta chain sequencing, PBMC samples were collected from trial participants at day 0 and at day 28 after the second dose. CDR1 and CDR2, looked up from the germline V gene, are KGHDR and SFDVKD. The junction carries 10 bases between V and J, which are trimmed by 7 bases and 7 bases respectively. From the cysteine through the phenylalanine, the CDR3 covers 12 amino acids. The sequence is cut down to CDR3 DNA, 36 bases in frame from base 1. This clone was observed a handful of times. It lacks a known antigen. Per-nucleotide qualities are absent, and no much larger clonotype sits a single base away. The CDR3 regions of human TCRbeta chains were analyzed by immunosequencing. Per the authors' processing: TCRs in the repertoires were compared against a reference library of SARS-CoV-2-specific TCRs that had been generated with the MIRA antigen-specificity platform. Breadth was defined as the fraction of unique TCRs that were SARS-CoV-2-associated. Depth was defined as the fraction of total T cells that were SARS-CoV-2-associated. Using the MIRA data, each spike-specific TCR was assigned both to the spike region to which the TCR was reactive and to a CD4 or CD8 class. Log10-transformed breadth and depth values were compared by one-way ANOVA with Sidak's multiple comparisons tests. In TCRdb, the immuneACCESS table is reduced to in-frame sequences with V and J assigned. These tables do not hold every clone; where another copy was compared, an unresolved V gene accounts for under half, and the others remain unexplained. Clonal size and the V and J genes are those of that table, whereas D and trimming came from the DNA. For this sample the table gives 95,000 to 150,000 clones, of which roughly 90% were detected only once. The ten largest clones capture roughly 4.1% of the sample.

The clonotype comes from an adult in good health. The chain is assembled from TRBV24-1 and TRBJ2-1; no D gene call is confident. Sequencing was performed on peripheral blood, taken on day 0 of AZD1222 vaccination. In nucleotide form, the sequence is TGTGCCACCAGCGGCCAACTAAATGAGCAGTTCTTC. Its protein reads: CATSGQLNEQFF.